This is a list of T cell receptor beta chains from one sample in a study of blood T cell repertoires in COVID-19. Only in-frame clones appear in the TCRdb table, and some are missing; sequencing was by immunoSEQ multiplex PCR. In the table there are 250,000 to 400,000 clones, 75% to 90% of which are singletons. Sequencing input: PBMCs or T cells enriched from blood (not recorded which). Receptors were obtained from a woman aged 25 to 39 who had been exposed to COVID-19. The CDR3 runs from the conserved cysteine through the conserved F or W. The D gene is left open where the match is weak. A row's size may be missing; if present it is once, few, many or a size class.

TGTGCCAGCTCCCGGGAGGCGACTAATGAAAAACTGTTTTTT,CASSREATNEKLFF,TRBJ1-4,TRBV18,once,-
TGTGCCAGCAGCTTAGAAGGACAGGGCCGGACCGGGGAGCTGTTTTTT,CASSLEGQGRTGELFF,TRBJ2-2,TRBV7-6,-,TRBD1
TGTGCCTGGAGTGTAGTACAGGGGCTTTATGGCTACACCTTC,CAWSVVQGLYGYTF,TRBJ1-2,TRBV30,-,TRBD1
TGTGCCAGCAGTCCTCATTCCGGGAACACTGAAGCTTTCTTT,CASSPHSGNTEAFF,TRBJ1-1,TRBV6-6,few,-
TGTGCCAGTAGTATAGATCGCGGGTCACCTAATGAAAAACTGTTTTTT,CASSIDRGSPNEKLFF,TRBJ1-4,TRBV19,-,-
TGTGCCAGCAGCCCTGGGGACAGGAACACTGAAGCTTTCTTT,CASSPGDRNTEAFF,TRBJ1-1,TRBV11-2,-,TRBD1
TGTGCCAGCAGCCGTAGCGGGAGGGAGACCCAGTACTTC,CASSRSGRETQYF,TRBJ2-5,TRBV7-3,-,TRBD2
TGTGCCACCAGTTCTACAGGAAACACTGAAGCTTTCTTT,CATSSTGNTEAFF,TRBJ1-1,TRBV24-1,-,-
TGTGCCAGCAGTCCCGCAGGGGGCAATCAGCCCCAGCATTTT,CASSPAGGNQPQHF,TRBJ1-5,TRBV6-5,-,-
TGCGCCAGCAGCCAAGGGGGGGGGAGCTACAATGAGCAGTTCTTC,CASSQGGGSYNEQFF,TRBJ2-1,TRBV4-1,-,TRBD2
TGTGCCAGCACGGCTAGCGGCACAGATACGCAGTATTTT,CASTASGTDTQYF,TRBJ2-3,TRBV2,-,-
TGCGCCAGCAGCTCTGACACAGGGAGCTCCTACAATGAGCAGTTCTTC,CASSSDTGSSYNEQFF,TRBJ2-1,TRBV5-1,-,-
TGTGCCAGCAGCTTGGGCCAACAGGGGGCGAGCAATCAGCCCCAGCATTTT,CASSLGQQGASNQPQHF,TRBJ1-5,TRBV7-9,-,TRBD1
TGCGCCAGCAGCCCCGGGGGGGGCGAATGGACTGAAGCTTTCTTT,CASSPGGGEWTEAFF,TRBJ1-1,TRBV5-1,few,-
TGTGCCTGGAGTGTACTTCATAGTGACTACAATGAGCAGTTCTTC,CAWSVLHSDYNEQFF,TRBJ2-1,TRBV30,-,-
TGTGCCAGCAGCAAAGAAGGAGTACGGGGACACACCGTTAGCAATCAGCCCCAGCATTTT,CASSKEGVRGHTVSNQPQHF,TRBJ1-5,TRBV21-1,-,-
TGTGCCAGCAGCCAAAACAGGGGGCTTGACACTGAAGCTTTCTTT,CASSQNRGLDTEAFF,TRBJ1-1,TRBV14,-,TRBD1